The rows below give T cell receptor beta chains drawn from one sample of a study of T-cell memory formation after mild COVID-19. TCRdb reprocessed the 5' RACE reads via MiXCR and lists one record per CDR3 protein. The sample has approximately 500,000 distinct CDR3 sequences, 20% to 25% seen once. Sequenced material: PBMCs or a T cell subset sorted from them (not recorded which). The receptor source for this set is an adult woman who had mild COVID-19 (a few samples of this study predate the infection). Cell type and time point are not known. CDR3s include the opening cysteine and the closing phenylalanine or tryptophan. The D gene is left open where the match is weak. Some rows mark clone size as missing; the rest say once, few, many or name a class of expanded clone.

D gene | clone size | J gene | V gene | CDR3 protein | CDR3 DNA
- | few | TRBJ2-4 | TRBV7-2 | CASSHPEALAKNIQYF | TGTGCCAGCAGCCACCCGGAGGCCCTAGCCAAAAACATTCAGTACTTC
- | - | TRBJ1-1 | TRBV15 | CATSDRARCFF | TGTGCCACCAGTGACCGGGCTAGGTGCTTCTTT
TRBD2 | - | TRBJ2-7 | TRBV18 | CASSSLAGGPHEQYF | TGTGCCAGCTCATCTCTAGCGGGAGGGCCTCACGAGCAGTACTTC
- | - | TRBJ1-1 | TRBV7-2 | CASSLGPGRADEAFF | TGTGCCAGCAGCTTAGGTCCAGGGCGCGCCGATGAAGCTTTCTTT
- | - | TRBJ2-2 | TRBV7-3 | CASSLNLAGTGELFF | TGTGCCAGCAGCTTAAATCTCGCAGGCACCGGGGAGCTGTTTTTT
TRBD2 | few | TRBJ2-3 | TRBV7-9 | CASSLVLSSGYSTDTQYF | TGTGCCAGCAGCTTAGTATTATCTAGCGGGTATAGCACAGATACGCAGTATTTT
- | - | TRBJ2-3 | TRBV11-2 | CASSLGSRTDTQYF | TGTGCCAGCAGCTTAGGAAGTCGCACAGATACGCAGTATTTT
- | - | TRBJ2-1 | TRBV24-1 | CATRDGQGNYNEQFF | TGTGCCACCAGGGACGGGCAGGGGAACTACAATGAGCAGTTCTTC
- | - | TRBJ2-7 | TRBV7-9 | CASSLRQAPYEQYF | TGTGCCAGCAGCTTACGACAGGCCCCCTACGAGCAGTACTTC
TRBD1 | - | TRBJ2-1 | TRBV11-3 | CASRGDRGAYNEQFF | TGTGCCAGCAGAGGGGACAGGGGAGCTTACAATGAGCAGTTCTTC
- | few | TRBJ1-2 | TRBV19 | CASSRTVDYGYTF | TGTGCCAGTAGTAGGACAGTGGACTATGGCTACACCTTC
- | many | TRBJ2-7 | TRBV7-3 | CASSLLWAGEQYF | TGTGCCAGCAGCTTATTGTGGGCGGGGGAGCAGTACTTC
- | - | TRBJ1-5 | TRBV12-3/TRBV12-4 | CASSPGGGTNHPQHF | TGTGCCAGCAGTCCCGGGGGAGGGACCAATCATCCCCAGCATTTT
- | - | TRBJ1-2 | TRBV3-1 | CASSRSGYGYTF | TGTGCCAGCTCCCGTTCGGGCTATGGCTACACCTTC
TRBD1 | - | TRBJ2-7 | TRBV7-2 | CASSFPGQGALYEQYF | TGTGCCAGCAGCTTCCCAGGACAGGGGGCGTTGTACGAGCAGTACTTC
- | few | TRBJ2-7 | TRBV4-1 | CASSHIHSYEQYF | TGCGCCAGCAGCCATATCCACTCCTACGAGCAGTACTTC
TRBD2 | - | TRBJ2-3 | TRBV5-1 | CASSSGLAGGYGTDTQYF | TGCGCCAGCAGCTCGGGACTAGCGGGGGGGTATGGCACAGATACGCAGTATTTT
TRBD1 | few | TRBJ1-2 | TRBV27 | CASSLEGQGSYHGYTF | TGTGCCAGCAGTTTAGAGGGACAGGGAAGTTACCATGGCTACACCTTC
- | - | TRBJ2-5 | TRBV4-1 | CASSQAGFGETQYF | TGCGCCAGCAGCCAAGCAGGGTTTGGGGAGACCCAGTACTTC
- | - | TRBJ1-5 | TRBV12-3/TRBV12-4 | CASSLGLENQPQHF | TGTGCCAGCAGTTTAGGTCTGGAAAATCAGCCCCAGCATTTT
- | few | TRBJ1-1 | TRBV7-2 | CASSLVAQSGTEAFF | TGTGCCAGCAGCTTAGTCGCTCAATCGGGCACTGAAGCTTTCTTT